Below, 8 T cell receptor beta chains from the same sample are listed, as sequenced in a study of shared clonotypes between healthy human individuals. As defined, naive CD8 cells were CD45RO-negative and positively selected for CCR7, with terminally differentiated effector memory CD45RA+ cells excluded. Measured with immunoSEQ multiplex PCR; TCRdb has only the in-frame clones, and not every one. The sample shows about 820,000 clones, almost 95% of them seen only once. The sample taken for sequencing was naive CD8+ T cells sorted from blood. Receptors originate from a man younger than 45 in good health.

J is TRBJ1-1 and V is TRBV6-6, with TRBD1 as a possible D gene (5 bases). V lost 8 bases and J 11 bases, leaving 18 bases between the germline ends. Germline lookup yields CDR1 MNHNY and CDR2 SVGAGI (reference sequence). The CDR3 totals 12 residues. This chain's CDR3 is CASGPTDPGAFF. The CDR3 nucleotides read TGTGCCAGCGGGCCGACGGACCCAGGGGCTTTCTTT.

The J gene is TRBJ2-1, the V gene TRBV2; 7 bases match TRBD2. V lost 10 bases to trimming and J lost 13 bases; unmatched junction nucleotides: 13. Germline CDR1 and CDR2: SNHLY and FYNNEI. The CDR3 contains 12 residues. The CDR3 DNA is TGTGCCAAGACTAGCCTCCGGGACCCTCAGTTCTTC. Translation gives CAKTSLRDPQFF.

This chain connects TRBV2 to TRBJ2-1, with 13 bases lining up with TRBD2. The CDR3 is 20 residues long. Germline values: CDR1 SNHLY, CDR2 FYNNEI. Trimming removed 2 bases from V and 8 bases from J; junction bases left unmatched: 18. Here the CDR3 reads CASSEKGLAGVGPPWHEQFF. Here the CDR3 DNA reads TGTGCCAGCAGTGAAAAAGGACTAGCGGGAGTTGGGCCCCCTTGGCATGAGCAGTTCTTC.

In nucleotides, the CDR3 is TGCGCCAGCAGCCAAGTTAGAAGGTTTGACAGGGCGTTCGGAAACACCATATATTTT. It translates to CASSQVRRFDRAFGNTIYF. The J gene is TRBJ1-3, the V gene TRBV4-1; 7 bases are a match to TRBD1. V was pared by 1 base and J by 4 bases, with 16 bases of the junction left unmatched. The length of the CDR3 is 19 residues. The germline gives CDR1 MGHRA, CDR2 YSYEKL.

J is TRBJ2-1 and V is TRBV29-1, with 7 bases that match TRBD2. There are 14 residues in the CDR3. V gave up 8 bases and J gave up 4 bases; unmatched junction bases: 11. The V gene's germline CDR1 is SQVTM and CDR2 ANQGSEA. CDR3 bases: TGCAGCCTTGTGGAGGGAGGGAAATACAATGAGCAGTTCTTC. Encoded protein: CSLVEGGKYNEQFF.

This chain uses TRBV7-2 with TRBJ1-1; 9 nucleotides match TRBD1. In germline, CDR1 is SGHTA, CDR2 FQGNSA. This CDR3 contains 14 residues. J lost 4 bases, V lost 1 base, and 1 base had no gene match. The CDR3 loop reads CASSLVTGGTEAFF. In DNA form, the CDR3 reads TGTGCCAGCAGCTTAGTGACAGGGGGCACTGAAGCTTTCTTT.

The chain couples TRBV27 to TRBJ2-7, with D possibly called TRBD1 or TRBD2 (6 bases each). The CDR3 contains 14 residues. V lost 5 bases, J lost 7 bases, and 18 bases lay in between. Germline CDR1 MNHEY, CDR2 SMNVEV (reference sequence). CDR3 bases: TGTGCCAGCAGTCCCCGGTTTGGGGGGCGGGAGCAGTACTTC. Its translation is CASSPRFGGREQYF.

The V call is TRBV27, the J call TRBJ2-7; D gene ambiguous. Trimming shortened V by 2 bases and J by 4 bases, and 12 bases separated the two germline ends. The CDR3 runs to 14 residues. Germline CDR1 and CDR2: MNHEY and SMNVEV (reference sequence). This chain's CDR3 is CASSLGGSVYEQYF. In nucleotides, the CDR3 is TGTGCCAGCAGTTTAGGTGGCAGCGTTTACGAGCAGTACTTC.